This TCR beta chain derives from a study of T-cell memory formation after mild COVID-19. General observations from the study: SARS-CoV-2 specificity was not confirmed for second-wave clones peaking on day 37. Several responding clones turned up in pre-infection memory, indicating that cross-reactive memory may have taken part.

This clonotype has ten or more counts. The antigen remains undetermined. Barcoded TCR alpha and TCR beta cDNA libraries with UMIs came from 5'RACE using constant-segment primers. In TCRdb, the 5' RACE reads were re-called with MiXCR into one record per CDR3 protein. The sample has over 300,000 distinct CDR3 sequences, roughly 20% seen once. The source is a man younger than 35 who had mild COVID-19 (a few samples of this study predate the infection). Cell type and time point are not known. Sequenced: PBMCs or a T cell subset sorted from them (not recorded which).

CDR3 residues: CASSYSSTSDHTDTQYF. The DNA of the CDR3 is TGTGCCAGCAGTTACTCGAGCACTTCGGACCACACAGATACGCAGTATTTT. This rearrangement joins TRBV6-2 or TRBV6-3 to TRBJ2-3; no firm D call. Deletions cut 0 bases from V and 2 bases from J, with 15 bases between. Looked up from germline, CDR1 is MNHEY and CDR2 is SVGEGT. The CDR3 is 17 amino acids.